The sequence of this TCR beta chain was determined in a study of blood T cell repertoires in COVID-19. Study information: Spain, Italy and the United States supplied samples that represented acute and convalescent COVID-19. The analysed material was cDNA or gDNA that came from T cells, B-cell-depleted T cells, or PBMCs.

In the study's own analysis: Estimation of nucleated cell counts relied on the amplification of reference gene primers. Measured with immunoSEQ multiplex PCR; TCRdb has only the in-frame clones, and not every one. The V and J calls and clone size were taken over from that table, and D and trimming were inferred from the DNA. Here the sample spans 110,000 to 150,000 clones, approximately 84% being singletons. The source of this sequence is a human donor in a cohort sampled during active COVID-19. The sample consisted of peripheral blood.

DNA of the CDR3: TGCGCCAGCAGCTTGGGAGGAGGCAGGGGGAAGTATTTT. Residues: CASSLGGGRGKYF. The chain couples TRBV5-1 to TRBJ2-3; 7 bases are shared with TRBD1. J lost 13 bases, V lost 0 bases, and 8 bases had no gene match. The CDR3 contains 13 residues. Germline lookup yields CDR1 SGHRS and CDR2 YFSETQ.